The 29 T cell receptor beta chains reported below all come from one sample, sequenced in a study of T cell responses to AZD1222 COVID-19 vaccine. Clones were sequenced by immunoSEQ multiplex PCR, and TCRdb holds only the in-frame ones, with some missing. The sample yields almost 70,000 clones, around four fifths seen once. Sequencing used peripheral blood, obtained 28 days after the second AZD1222 dose. These receptors came from an adult who received the AZD1222 COVID-19 vaccine.

The chain carries TRBV6-6 and TRBJ2-6, with D tentatively TRBD1 (5 bases). CDR3 length equals 15 residues. Between the trimmed V and J ends, which lost 2 bases and 3 bases, there was a span of 8 bases. Germline CDR1 and CDR2: MNHNY and SVGAGI (reference sequence). CDR3 region: CASSYGQGGANVLTF. The CDR3 DNA reads TGTGCCAGCAGTTACGGTCAGGGTGGGGCCAACGTCCTGACTTTC.

V and J are TRBV7-9 and TRBJ2-5; possibly TRBD1 for D (6 bases). There are 13 residues in the CDR3. Trimming stripped 5 bases from V and 5 bases from J, with 12 bases between. Per germline, CDR1 SEHNR and CDR2 FQNEAQ (reference sequence). The CDR3 spells CASSQYRVETQYF. The CDR3 DNA reads as TGTGCCAGCAGCCAATACAGGGTTGAGACCCAGTACTTC.

This chain uses TRBV11-2 with TRBJ2-3, with D unclear. The V gene lost 6 bases and the J gene lost 2 bases, with 6 bases spanning the gap. The CDR3 sequence is 12 residues long. The germline CDR1 and CDR2 sequences are SGHAT and FQNNGV. CDR3 DNA sequence: TGTGCCAGCAGGAGGTCCACAGATACGCAGTATTTT. Amino acid sequence: CASRRSTDTQYF.

This rearrangement joins TRBV2 to TRBJ2-5, with 8 bases matching TRBD2. CDR3 length equals 14 residues. Trimming cost V 4 bases and J 5 bases; bases outside gene matches: 6. Germline CDR1 reads SNHLY; CDR2 reads FYNNEI. Here the CDR3 reads CASSVRLAGETQYF. CDR3 sequence (DNA): TGTGCCAGCAGTGTTAGGTTAGCGGGGGAGACCCAGTACTTC. The full variable domain, completed using reference TRBV2 and TRBJ2-5, is EPEVTQTPSHQVTQMGQEVILRCVPISNHLYFYWYRQILGQKVEFLVSFYNNEISEKSEIFDDQFSVERPDGSNFTLKIRSTKLEDSAMYFCASSVRLAGETQYFGPGTRLLVL.

The gene calls are TRBV27 and TRBJ2-3; D is uncertain. The length of the CDR3 is 14 residues. The germline CDR1 and CDR2 sequences are MNHEY and SMNVEV (reference sequence). The ends were cut back, 4 bases at V and 4 bases at J, with 12 bases in the middle. CDR3 nucleotides: TGTGCCAGCAGTTCAATCAGACTCTCAGATACGCAGTATTTT. This translates into CASSSIRLSDTQYF.

The chain recombines TRBV29-1 with TRBJ2-2; no definite D call. CDR1 SQVTM and CDR2 ANQGSEA come from the germline V gene. V shed 3 bases and J shed 2 bases, with 4 bases lying between them. The CDR3 sequence is 12 residues long. This CDR3 reads CSVEGNTGELFF. CDR3 coding DNA: TGCAGCGTTGAGGGTAACACCGGGGAGCTGTTTTTT.

The chain links TRBV27 to TRBJ1-5; D possibly corresponds to TRBD1 (6 bases). The V end lost 6 bases, the J end lost 3 bases, and 18 bases lay between the germline ends. This CDR3 contains 16 residues. Per germline, CDR1 MNHEY and CDR2 SMNVEV (reference sequence). CDR3 sequence: CASRVQGIRPNQPQHF. The CDR3 DNA reads as TGTGCCAGCAGGGTACAGGGTATTAGGCCCAATCAGCCCCAGCATTTT.

This rearrangement joins TRBV7-9 to TRBJ1-2, with D unresolved. The V end was cut by 5 bases, the J end by 4 bases, with 5 bases between. The V gene's germline CDR1 is SEHNR and CDR2 FQNEAQ (reference sequence). The CDR3 has 11 residues. For the CDR3, the DNA is TGTGCCAGCAGCCCGGGCTATGGCTACACCTTC. It specifies CASSPGYGYTF.

The chain employs TRBV2 and TRBJ1-2; D not resolved. The germline V and J ends were trimmed by 1 base and 5 bases, with 5 bases remaining between them. The CDR3 spans 12 residues. CDR1 SNHLY and CDR2 FYNNEI come from the germline V gene. The CDR3 coding sequence is TGTGCCAGCAGTGAAGTCCTATATGGCTACACCTTC. It yields the protein CASSEVLYGYTF. Filled out from reference TRBV2 and TRBJ1-2, the complete variable domain reads EPEVTQTPSHQVTQMGQEVILRCVPISNHLYFYWYRQILGQKVEFLVSFYNNEISEKSEIFDDQFSVERPDGSNFTLKIRSTKLEDSAMYFCASSEVLYGYTFGSGTRLTVV.

The chain is built from TRBV4-2 and TRBJ2-7, with 7 bases that match TRBD2. After removal of 2 bases from V and 3 bases from J, the junction contained 7 bases not matched to a gene. There are 15 residues in the CDR3. Germline values: CDR1 LGHNA, CDR2 YNFKEQ. Here the CDR3 DNA reads TGTGCCAGCAGCCAACTAGCGGCCCCCCTCTACGAGCAGTACTTC. This sequence encodes CASSQLAAPLYEQYF.

V is TRBV7-2 and J is TRBJ1-5; D not certain. Germline lookup yields CDR1 SGHTA and CDR2 FQGNSA. Trimming removed 5 bases from V and 5 bases from J, with 10 bases in between. The length of the CDR3 is 13 residues. CDR3 sequence reads: CASSTNGDQPQHF. CDR3 coding DNA: TGTGCCAGCAGCACAAACGGGGATCAGCCCCAGCATTTT.

CDR3: CASHARIRGGSYEQYF. The CDR3 DNA follows: TGTGCCAGCCACGCGCGTATCCGCGGAGGGTCCTACGAGCAGTACTTC. The chain combines TRBV11-2 with TRBJ2-7; possible D gene TRBD2, 6 bases. In germline, CDR1 is SGHAT, CDR2 FQNNGV. Trimming stripped 8 bases from V and 1 base from J, with 21 bases between. There are 16 residues in the CDR3.

The chain combines TRBV6-5 with TRBJ1-5, with TRBD1 identical over 8 bases. The CDR3 totals 15 residues. The junction had 9 bases not matched to a gene; V was cut back by 7 bases and J by 4 bases. Germline V gene data show CDR1 as MNHEY and CDR2 as SVGAGI. The CDR3: CASTQRTGSNQPQHF. The CDR3 region has the DNA TGTGCCAGCACCCAAAGGACAGGGTCAAATCAGCCCCAGCATTTT.

The chain has TRBV4-2 and TRBJ2-2; D possibly matches TRBD1 or TRBD2 (5 bases each). With 4 bases removed from V and 8 bases from J, the gap between germline ends came to 20 bases. The CDR3 contains 16 residues. Germline V gives CDR1 LGHNA, CDR2 YNFKEQ. CDR3 residues: CASSPSLRGLGGELFF. CDR3 sequence (DNA): TGTGCCAGCAGCCCCTCTTTGAGGGGCCTCGGAGGGGAGCTGTTTTTT.

The gene calls are TRBV6-6 and TRBJ1-2; no clear D gene. Germline V gene sequence: CDR1 MNHNY, CDR2 SVGAGI (reference sequence). The CDR3 runs 15 residues. V lost 2 bases to trimming and J lost 8 bases, with 18 bases between them. CDR3 sequence reads: CASSYEAGPRVGYTF. CDR3 bases: TGTGCCAGCAGTTACGAGGCAGGTCCGCGGGTCGGCTACACCTTC.

This CDR3 is CATSRGFVRGGTDTQYF. The CDR3, as DNA: TGTGCCACCAGCAGAGGTTTTGTGCGGGGTGGCACAGATACGCAGTATTTT. The rearrangement uses TRBV15 and TRBJ2-3; D may be TRBD2 (6 bases). CDR1 is LNHNV and CDR2 is YYDKDF in the germline V gene (reference sequence). V lost 1 base and J 1 base, leaving 15 bases between the germline ends. The CDR3 length is 17 residues.

This rearrangement joins TRBV5-8 to TRBJ1-1; tentative D call: TRBD1 (5 bases). Germline CDR1 and CDR2: SGHTS and YDEGEE. This CDR3 contains 11 residues. V lost 7 bases to trimming and J lost 6 bases, with 10 bases between them. The DNA for the CDR3 is TGTGCCAGCGACCGGGGCTCTGAAGCTTTCTTT. Protein sequence: CASDRGSEAFF. The whole variable domain, remainder taken from reference TRBV5-8 and TRBJ1-1, is EAGVTQSPTHLIKTRGQQATLRCSPISGHTSVYWYQQALGLGLQFLLWYDEGEERNRGNFPPRFSGRQFPNYSSELNVNALELEDSALYLCASDRGSEAFFGQGTRLTVV.

This clone was detected once. The rearrangement links TRBV11-2 to TRBJ2-6; D is uncertain. Germline V gene lookup returns CDR1 SGHAT and CDR2 FQNNGV. This CDR3 contains 17 residues. The germline V and J ends were trimmed by 5 bases and 4 bases, with 18 bases remaining between them. CDR3 coding DNA: TGTGCCAGCAGCCCCTCTTTGGGGATCCCCGGGGCCAACGTCCTGACTTTC. Translated, it gives CASSPSLGIPGANVLTF.

The chain combines TRBV19 with TRBJ1-1; 8 nucleotides match TRBD1. This CDR3 has 16 residues. Unmatched junction bases numbered 12, after V lost 5 bases and J lost 4 bases. Germline V gives CDR1 LNHDA, CDR2 SQIVND (reference sequence). The CDR3 sequence is CASSPRGRGLGTEAFF. CDR3 nucleotides: TGTGCCAGTAGTCCTAGGGGCAGGGGGCTCGGCACTGAAGCTTTCTTT. Looking up the rest from reference TRBV19 and TRBJ1-1 gives the full variable domain: DGGITQSPKYLFRKEGQNVTLSCEQNLNHDAMYWYRQDPGQGLRLIYYSQIVNDFQKGDIAEGYSVSREKKESFPLTVTSAQKNPTAFYLCASSPRGRGLGTEAFFGQGTRLTVV.

This chain uses TRBV19 with TRBJ2-2, with a tentative D call TRBD2 (5 bases). CDR3 length: 14 residues. Trimming stripped 9 bases from V and 4 bases from J, with 15 bases between. Looked up from germline, CDR1 is LNHDA and CDR2 is SQIVND (reference sequence). The CDR3 nucleotides are TGTGCCAGACGGACTCCTAAGGGCACCGGGGAGCTGTTTTTT. Translating it yields CARRTPKGTGELFF. The entire variable domain, with the rest obtained from reference TRBV19 and TRBJ2-2, is as follows: DGGITQSPKYLFRKEGQNVTLSCEQNLNHDAMYWYRQDPGQGLRLIYYSQIVNDFQKGDIAEGYSVSREKKESFPLTVTSAQKNPTAFYLCARRTPKGTGELFFGEGSRLTVL.

The rearrangement uses TRBV9 and TRBJ2-2; D unclear. V was shortened by 1 base and J by 0 bases, with 7 bases between the two germline ends. The CDR3 contains 15 residues. CDR1 SGDLS and CDR2 YYNGEE come from the germline V gene. The CDR3 is CASSVHGSNTGELFF. The CDR3 coding sequence is TGTGCCAGCAGCGTACATGGATCGAACACCGGGGAGCTGTTTTTT.

This clone was recorded a few times. This chain joins TRBV5-6 and TRBJ1-2; D is perhaps TRBD1 (5 bases). Germline CDR1 SGHDT, CDR2 YYEEEE. CDR3 length: 15 residues. The V gene lost 1 base and the J gene lost 4 bases, with 14 bases spanning the gap. CDR3 sequence: CASSLMAGSSYGYTF. DNA of the CDR3: TGTGCCAGCAGCTTGATGGCAGGGAGCAGCTATGGCTACACCTTC.

This clone has just a few counts. V is TRBV9 and J is TRBJ2-1; D gene unclear. The CDR3 covers 17 residues. V was cut by 0 bases and J by 5 bases, with 18 bases left in between. Germline V gene data show CDR1 as SGDLS and CDR2 as YYNGEE. The CDR3: CASSVDPPPGIDNEQFF. For the CDR3, the DNA is TGTGCCAGCAGCGTAGACCCTCCTCCGGGTATCGACAATGAGCAGTTCTTC.

V gene TRBV7-6 combines with J gene TRBJ2-5; maybe TRBD1 (5 bases). The ends were cut back, 1 base at V and 4 bases at J, with 13 bases in the middle. Germline V gene lookup returns CDR1 SGHVS and CDR2 FNYEAQ. The CDR3 is made up of 15 amino acids. DNA for the CDR3: TGTGCCAGCAGCTTAGAGGGGCGGTTAGGAGAGACCCAGTACTTC. Protein: CASSLEGRLGETQYF.

The chain couples TRBV6-5 to TRBJ1-2; D call uncertain. The CDR3 sequence is 15 residues long. The germline V gene has CDR1 MNHEY and CDR2 SVGAGI. V was pared by 0 bases and J by 1 base, with 9 bases between. The CDR3 DNA is TGTGCCAGCAGTTACTCTCGGCGGGGTAACTATGGCTACACCTTC. Translation: CASSYSRRGNYGYTF.

This clone came up a few times. The CDR3 nucleotides read TGCAGTGCTAGTCGGCCGGGAACTGAAGCTTTCTTT. It encodes CSASRPGTEAFF. The rearrangement uses TRBV20-1 and TRBJ1-1; D is ambiguous. The CDR3 is made up of 12 amino acids. The V end was cut by 3 bases, the J end by 5 bases, with 10 bases between. In germline, CDR1 is DFQATT, CDR2 SNEGSKA (reference sequence).

This sequence joins TRBV5-6 and TRBJ2-5, with 9 bases matching TRBD2. V lost 0 bases and J lost 4; bases outside the gene matches: 4. The CDR3 has 15 amino acids. Per germline, CDR1 SGHDT and CDR2 YYEEEE. The CDR3 is CASSLVAGATETQYF. CDR3 nucleotides: TGTGCCAGCAGCTTGGTAGCGGGGGCCACAGAGACCCAGTACTTC.

The chain is built from TRBV18 and TRBJ1-3; D unresolved. Germline lookup yields CDR1 KGHSH and CDR2 LQKENI. V was clipped by 3 bases and J by 9 bases, with 12 bases between them. This CDR3 is 13 amino acids long. The CDR3 sequence: CASSPTAYGTIYF. The CDR3 region has the DNA TGTGCCAGCTCACCTACCGCCTATGGCACCATATATTTT.

This chain joins TRBV19 and TRBJ1-1, with 7 bases fitting TRBD1. The CDR3 totals 14 residues. V shed 3 bases, J shed 4 bases, and the junction held 5 bases outside the gene matches. Germline V lookup: CDR1 LNHDA, CDR2 SQIVND (reference sequence). The CDR3 region is CASSIHRGRTEAFF. The CDR3 DNA reads TGTGCCAGTAGTATCCACAGGGGCCGCACTGAAGCTTTCTTT. Complete variable domain (other parts from reference TRBV19 and TRBJ1-1): DGGITQSPKYLFRKEGQNVTLSCEQNLNHDAMYWYRQDPGQGLRLIYYSQIVNDFQKGDIAEGYSVSREKKESFPLTVTSAQKNPTAFYLCASSIHRGRTEAFFGQGTRLTVV.